This T cell receptor (beta chain) was identified during a study of identical twins (dated by TCRdb to between 2015 and 2016). For the wider study: TCR alpha and beta repertoires from monozygotic twins, unrelated adults of various ages and cord blood were deep-sequenced to test whether fetal clonotypes persist. To rule out contamination, the twin experiments were replicated at different times with different library preparation protocols.

Its CDR3 holds 13 amino acids, cysteine through phenylalanine. The entry retains the CDR3 DNA only, 39 bases that are in frame from base 1. Compared with germline, V lacks 3 bases and J lacks 3 bases; bases without a gene match: 2. What the research found in general, with its limitations: Zero-insertion analyses could be partly confounded by invariant T cells such as MAIT and iNKT, though diverse VJ usage argued against such confounding for most clonotypes. Recombination models systematically underestimated out-of-frame TCR alpha sharing in monozygotic twins but agreed with sharing between unrelated individuals. Compared with coincidental sharing between unrelated individuals, out-of-frame TCR alpha sequences shared between twins had an excess of sequences with low generation probability. Fewer insertions were carried by abundant cord blood beta clonotypes, a similar but weaker trend appeared in young adult naive repertoires, and no such trend appeared in memory repertoires. Because the same donors could not be followed over many years, conclusions were based on cross-sectional statistical analysis. Excess twin sharing in beta out-of-frame sequences was weaker because fewer shared sequences lowered the signal-to-noise ratio.

The library was made by 5' RACE. The reads were generated on an Illumina HiSeq 2000. A universal primer binding site was introduced by template switching, and a unique molecular identifier was present in the final cDNA, enabling accurate counting of TCR cDNA molecules. First-strand cDNA for TCR alpha and beta chains was synthesized from specific primers in the conserved constant-segment region. To control for contamination, every cDNA library was double barcoded, receiving both a SMART-Mk sample barcode and Illumina barcodes. TruSeq adapter sequences, together with Illumina sample barcodes, were added in two successive PCR steps. The TCR alpha and beta cDNA libraries were sequenced on the Illumina HiSeq platform using custom primers. From the authors' description of their analysis: Raw reads were processed with MiGEC to extract unique molecular identifiers, and MiXCR was used to determine CDR3 positions. For each individual, recombination models were inferred using an EM algorithm with the repgenHMM and IGoR tools. The analysis of shared clonotypes was done with the tcR package in R, with sharing normalized by the product of cloneset sizes. To study raw recombination free of thymic and clonal selection effects, out-of-frame nonproductive sequences were analyzed. The raw public data were reprocessed by TCRdb itself: fastp quality trimming at Q25, MiXCR clonotype calling, in-frame beta chains only. Every CDR3 protein is listed once, alongside the most common genes and DNA of its rows. For this entry, the V and J calls and clone size follow TCRdb and not the study's own pipeline. The sample table lists 300,000 to 400,000 distinct CDR3 sequences, approximately 13% of them with a count of one. Just over 7% of the sample is in the top ten clones.

All donors were healthy Caucasians. The twin cohort comprised three pairs of female monozygotic twins, all aged roughly 18 to 30 years. Positive isolation kits from Invitrogen were used to isolate CD4+ and CD8+ T cell populations. This clonotype was observed at least ten times. It lacks a known antigen. Base qualities were left out, and no much larger clone turns up one base away. These records were also assigned to another study, of yellow fever vaccine responses in identical twins. The second study's authors report: According to the authors, in identical twins the way T cells responded to vaccination appeared partly convergent and partly personalized. In identical twins, the study followed T cell clones that responded to the vaccine with precision.

The sample comprised CD8+ T cells sorted from blood. The sequence was collected from a woman between 18 and 29 years old in good health. The chain is encoded by TRBV12-3 or TRBV12-4 joined to TRBJ2-7; TRBD1 matches 7 bases in the middle. The DNA is as follows: TGTGCCAGCAGTTTGAACAGGGGCTACGAGCAGTACTTC. It translates as CASSLNRGYEQYF.